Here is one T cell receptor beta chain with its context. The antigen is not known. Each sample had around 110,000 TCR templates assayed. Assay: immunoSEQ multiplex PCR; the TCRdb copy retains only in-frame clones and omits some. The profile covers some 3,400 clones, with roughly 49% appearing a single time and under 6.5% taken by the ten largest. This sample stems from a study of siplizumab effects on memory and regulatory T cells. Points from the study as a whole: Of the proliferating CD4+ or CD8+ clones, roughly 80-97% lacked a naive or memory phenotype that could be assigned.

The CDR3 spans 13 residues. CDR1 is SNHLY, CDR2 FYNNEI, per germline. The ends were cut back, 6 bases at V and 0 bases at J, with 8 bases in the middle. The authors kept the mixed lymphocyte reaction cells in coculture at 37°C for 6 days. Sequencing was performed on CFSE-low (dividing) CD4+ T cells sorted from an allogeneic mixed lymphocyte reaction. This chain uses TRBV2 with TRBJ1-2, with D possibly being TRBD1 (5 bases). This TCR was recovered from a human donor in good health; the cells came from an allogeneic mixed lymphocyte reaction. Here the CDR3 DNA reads TGTGCCAGCAGCCCAGGGACTAACTATGGCTACACCTTC. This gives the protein CASSPGTNYGYTF.